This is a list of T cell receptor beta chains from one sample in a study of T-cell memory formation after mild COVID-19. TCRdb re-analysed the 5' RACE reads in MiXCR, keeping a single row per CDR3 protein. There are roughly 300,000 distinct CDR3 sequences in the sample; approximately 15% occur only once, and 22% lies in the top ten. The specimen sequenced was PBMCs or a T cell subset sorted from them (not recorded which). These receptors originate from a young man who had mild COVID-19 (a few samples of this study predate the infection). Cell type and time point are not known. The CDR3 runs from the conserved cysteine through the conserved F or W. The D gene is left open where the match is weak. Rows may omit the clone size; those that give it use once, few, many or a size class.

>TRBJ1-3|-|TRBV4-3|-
TGCGCCAGCAGCCAAGATTTAGTGGTCTTCGGGGGGCCTCGCTCTGGAAACACCATATATTTT
CASSQDLVVFGGPRSGNTIYF
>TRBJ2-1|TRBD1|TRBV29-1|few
TGCAGCGTCTTAGGTGACAGGGAGCGGTTCGATGAGCAGTTCTTC
CSVLGDRERFDEQFF
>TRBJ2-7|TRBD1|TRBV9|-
TGTGCCAGCAGCCCTTTACGGACAGGACCCCGATACGAGCAGTACTTC
CASSPLRTGPRYEQYF
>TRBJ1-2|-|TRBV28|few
TGTGCCAGCAGTTTATTCACCCAGGGAGGCTACACCTTC
CASSLFTQGGYTF
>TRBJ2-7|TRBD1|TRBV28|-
TGTGCCAGCACCATGACAGGGGGCGCCTACGAGCAGTACTTC
CASTMTGGAYEQYF
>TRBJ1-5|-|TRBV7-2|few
TGTGCCAGCAGCGACGGACAGTTCAATCAGCCCCAGCATTTT
CASSDGQFNQPQHF
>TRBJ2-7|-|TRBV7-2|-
TGTGCCAGCAGCTTTGGGCGAGGCAGCTCCTACGAGCAGTACTTC
CASSFGRGSSYEQYF
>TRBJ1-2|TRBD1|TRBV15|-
TGTGCCACCAGCAGAGATCTGAGGTCGGTTTTACAGGGGGACGAAAGGACCTTC
CATSRDLRSVLQGDERTF
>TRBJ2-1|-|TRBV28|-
TGTGCCAGCAATACAGGGAATAGTAAAGTGAATGAGCAGTTCTTC
CASNTGNSKVNEQFF
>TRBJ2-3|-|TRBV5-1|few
TGCGCCAGCAGCTTGGCCGGAGTCACACAGGGTACGCAGTATTTT
CASSLAGVTQGTQYF
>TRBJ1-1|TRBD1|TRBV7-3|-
TGTGCCAGCAGTCGCTCCGGGACAGGGCATAGAAAAGGCACTGAAGCTTTCTTT
CASSRSGTGHRKGTEAFF
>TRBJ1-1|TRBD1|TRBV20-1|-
TGCAGTGCTCCCCGGACAGGCCGGGAGGGGGAAGCTTTCTTT
CSAPRTGREGEAFF
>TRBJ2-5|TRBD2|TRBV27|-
TGTGCCAGCAGCCCGCAGGGACTAGCGGGGGGGTATGTTAAGACCCAGTACTTC
CASSPQGLAGGYVKTQYF
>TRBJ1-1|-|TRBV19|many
TGTGCCAGTAGTATAGATACAGGAGGCCCCACTGAAGCTTTCTTT
CASSIDTGGPTEAFF
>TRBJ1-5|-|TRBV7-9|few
TGTGCCAGCAGCTTAGGGCAGGGGCTTAGCAATCAGCCCCAGCATTTT
CASSLGQGLSNQPQHF
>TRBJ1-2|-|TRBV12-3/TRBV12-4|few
TGTGCCAGCAGTTTGGAGTTAGGAGGAACTAACTATGGCTACACCTTC
CASSLELGGTNYGYTF
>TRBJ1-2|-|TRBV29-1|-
TGCAGCGTTGCGGTGGCAAACTATGGCTACACCTTC
CSVAVANYGYTF
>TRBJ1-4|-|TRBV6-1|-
TGTGCCAGCAGTACCGGGACGGACCATGAAAAACTGTTTTTT
CASSTGTDHEKLFF
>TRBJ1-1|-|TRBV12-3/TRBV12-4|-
TGTGCCAGCAGTCGGGACGTCGGGATGACTGAAGCTTTCTTT
CASSRDVGMTEAFF
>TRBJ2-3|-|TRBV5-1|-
TGCGCCAGCAGCTCACAGGGCTACACAGATACGCAGTATTTT
CASSSQGYTDTQYF
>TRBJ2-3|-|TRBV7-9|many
TGTGCCAGCAGCCCCCCCCTCGCAGATACGCAGTATTTT
CASSPPLADTQYF
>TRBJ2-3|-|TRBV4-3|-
TGCGCCAGCAGCCGAGCTAGGGTCAGCACAGATACGCAGTATTTT
CASSRARVSTDTQYF
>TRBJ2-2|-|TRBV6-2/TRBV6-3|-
TGTGCCAGCCGAGGGGACATCGGAAACACCGGGGAGCTGTTTTTT
CASRGDIGNTGELFF
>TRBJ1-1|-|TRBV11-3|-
TGTGCCAGCAGCTCCGACGGGGGAGAAGCTTTCTTT
CASSSDGGEAFF
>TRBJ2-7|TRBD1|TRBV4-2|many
TGTGCCAGCAGCAAGGAAGGGGGTAGCAGGACAGGTCACTACGAGCAGTACTTC
CASSKEGGSRTGHYEQYF
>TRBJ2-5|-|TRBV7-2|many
TGTGCCAGCAGCGGCCGGGGGGCGGTAGAGACCCAGTACTTC
CASSGRGAVETQYF
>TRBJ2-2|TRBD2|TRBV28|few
TGTGCCACCAAACTAGCGGGGGCGAACACCGGGGAGCTGTTTTTT
CATKLAGANTGELFF
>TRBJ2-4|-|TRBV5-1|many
TGCGCCAGCAGCCCCCCTGGCGAGGGGGACATTCAGTACTTC
CASSPPGEGDIQYF
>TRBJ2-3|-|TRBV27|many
TGTGCCAGCAGCCTCCAGTTGGGTTTCACAGATACGCAGTATTTT
CASSLQLGFTDTQYF
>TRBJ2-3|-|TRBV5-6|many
TGTGCCAGCAGCCCCGCGGACAGAGGGACAGATACGCAGTATTTT
CASSPADRGTDTQYF
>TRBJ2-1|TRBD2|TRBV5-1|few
TGCGCCAGCAGCTCCCCCCTGGGGACTAGCGGGGCCATCTACAATGAGCAGTTCTTC
CASSSPLGTSGAIYNEQFF
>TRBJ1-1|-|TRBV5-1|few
TGCGCCAGCAGCTTGGCCCCTACCGGGACAGAAGCTTTCTTT
CASSLAPTGTEAFF
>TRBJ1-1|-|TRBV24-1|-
TGTGCCACCAGTGATTCGTGGAAAACTGAAGCTTTCTTT
CATSDSWKTEAFF
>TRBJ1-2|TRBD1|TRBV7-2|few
TGTGCCAGCAGCTTGATGAGGACAGGGGACGGCTACACCTTC
CASSLMRTGDGYTF
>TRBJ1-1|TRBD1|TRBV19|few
TGTGCCAGTAAAATCCAGGGGGCCGGGAAAGCTTTCTTT
CASKIQGAGKAFF
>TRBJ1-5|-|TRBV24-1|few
TGTGCCACCAGTGCTGCAGAGCATAGCAATCAGCCCCAGCATTTT
CATSAAEHSNQPQHF
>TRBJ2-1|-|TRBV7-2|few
TGTGCCAGCAGCTTAGATGTGGAGCCATCCCGCTCCTACAATGAGCAGTTCTTC
CASSLDVEPSRSYNEQFF
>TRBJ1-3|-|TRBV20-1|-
TGCAGTGCTAGAGAGCCAGGGTTGAACACCATATATTTT
CSAREPGLNTIYF
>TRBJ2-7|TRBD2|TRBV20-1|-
TGCAGTGCTGATTCCCCCGGGGGGGCCCACGAGCAGTACTTC
CSADSPGGAHEQYF
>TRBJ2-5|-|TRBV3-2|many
TGTGCCAGCAGCCAAGCTAGGGACAGGGTAAAAGAGACCCAGTACTTC
CASSQARDRVKETQYF